The 5 T cell receptor beta chains listed next were all sequenced from one sample in a study of cytomegalovirus exposure and HLA in healthy donors. The primer mix had 60 Vbeta and 13 Jbeta primers. Here immunoSEQ multiplex PCR was the method, and the copy in TCRdb shows in-frame clones only, minus some. The profile shows some 200,000 clones, 65% to 80% of them singletons. The sample comprised PBMCs. The receptor set was obtained from a man aged 35 to 55 in good health and CMV-seronegative.

The chain has TRBV15 and TRBJ1-4; D is possibly TRBD1 (6 bases). Germline V gene lookup returns CDR1 LNHNV and CDR2 YYDKDF (reference sequence). V was trimmed by 6 bases and J by 1 base, leaving 12 bases between them. The CDR3 length is 15 residues. The DNA of the CDR3 is TGTGCCACCAGAGACGTAGGGGGAACTAATGAAAAACTGTTTTTT. This translates into CATRDVGGTNEKLFF.

To note about this clone: The same CDR3 is also encoded by other DNA sequences in this sample. V and J are TRBV5-1 and TRBJ2-2; TRBD1 agrees at 9 bases. Losses at the gene ends were 0 bases for V and 4 bases for J; bases not matched to a gene: 1. This CDR3 is 15 amino acids long. Per germline, CDR1 SGHRS and CDR2 YFSETQ. DNA of the CDR3: TGCGCCAGCAGCTTGGGACAGGGGGGCACCGGGGAGCTGTTTTTT. Translating it yields CASSLGQGGTGELFF.

The table lists this clone with a count of one. The chain recombines TRBV7-8 with TRBJ2-7; D remains ambiguous. CDR3 length: 14 residues. V lost 2 bases, J lost 2 bases, and 10 bases lay in between. From germline, CDR1 is SGHVS and CDR2 FQNEAQ. The CDR3 coding sequence is TGTGCCAGCAGCTTACTGACACGGACCTACGAGCAGTACTTC. Translation gives CASSLLTRTYEQYF.

Comment on this clone: The sample carries other DNA sequences with the same CDR3. The V gene is TRBV7-3, the J gene TRBJ2-7; 10 positions agree with TRBD1. Germline loops: CDR1 SGHTA, CDR2 FQGTGA. The CDR3 is 14 amino acids. After removal of 6 bases from V and 2 bases from J, the junction contained 4 bases not matched to a gene. The CDR3, as DNA: TGTGCCAGCAGTCCGGGACAGGGGACCTACGAGCAGTACTTC. This encodes CASSPGQGTYEQYF.

The V and J genes are TRBV7-9 and TRBJ1-5; D gene unclear. CDR1 SEHNR and CDR2 FQNEAQ come from the germline V gene (reference sequence). This CDR3 is built from 17 residues. The germline V and J ends were trimmed by 3 bases and 4 bases, with 19 bases remaining between them. CDR3 nucleotide sequence: TGTGCCAGCAGCTTCGCGGCTGGACTGTTTAGTAATCAGCCCCAGCATTTT. Its translation is CASSFAAGLFSNQPQHF.